This T cell receptor beta chain was recovered during a study of a mutant IDH1 vaccine in newly diagnosed glioma. Across the whole study: Scheduled for weeks 1, 3, 5, 7, 11, 15, 19 and 23, eight vaccinations were given to patients. Among treated patients, about 62% were male and approximately 40% female, and mean age was around 40 years.

With respect to this clone: Its cognate antigen is unknown.

The CDR3 is 13 amino acids. The V and J ends lost 2 bases and 5 bases respectively, with 12 bases between them. Germline V gene data show CDR1 as GTSNPN and CDR2 as SVGIG (reference sequence). Time point indicated: week 11, during vaccination. Doses comprised 300 ug of mutant IDH1 20-mer peptide each, plus topical imiquimod. Some clones are missing from TCRdb's copy, which holds only in-frame ones; the method was immunoSEQ multiplex PCR. The table includes about 66,000 clones, more than 80% detected once. The sequence was obtained from a man under 40 with glioma. The rearrangement joins TRBV30 to TRBJ1-1, with a tentative D call TRBD1 (6 bases). The source material was PBMCs, sampled from a glioma patient whose treatment included an IDH1 peptide vaccine. This CDR3 reads CAWSSHRETEAFF. The CDR3 DNA reads as TGTGCCTGGAGTTCCCACAGGGAGACTGAAGCTTTCTTT.